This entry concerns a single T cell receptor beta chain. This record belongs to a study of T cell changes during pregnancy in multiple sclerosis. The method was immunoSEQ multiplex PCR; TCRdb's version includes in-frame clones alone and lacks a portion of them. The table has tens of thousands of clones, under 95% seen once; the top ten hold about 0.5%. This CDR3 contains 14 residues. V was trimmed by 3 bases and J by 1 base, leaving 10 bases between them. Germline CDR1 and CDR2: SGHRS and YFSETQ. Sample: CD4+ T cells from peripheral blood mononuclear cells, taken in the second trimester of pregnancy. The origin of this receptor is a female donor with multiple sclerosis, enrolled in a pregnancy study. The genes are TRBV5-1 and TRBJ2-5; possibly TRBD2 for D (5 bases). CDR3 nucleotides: TGCGCCAGCAGCTCAGGACTTATCCAAGAGACCCAGTACTTC. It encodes CASSSGLIQETQYF.